The subject of this entry is one TCR beta chain. Its target is unknown. Trimming cost V 4 bases and J 7 bases; bases outside gene matches: 5. This CDR3 region has 13 residues. Germline assignment: CDR1 SGHRS and CDR2 YFSETQ. The PCR ran on 60 Vbeta and 13 Jbeta primers. The assay was immunoSEQ multiplex PCR, and TCRdb's table has in-frame clones only and misses some. The table shows about 180,000 clones, with approximately 72% occurring only once. The source of the sample is a study of cytomegalovirus exposure and HLA in healthy donors. General study results and limits: A few CMV-associated chains were confirmed in vitro to be specific for CMV antigens. Segments of the TCR beta V type were, in most cases, productive about 87% or about 30% of the time in an earlier analysis. In a later analysis, the majority of CMV-associated beta chains seemingly showed HLA restriction.

This TCR was recovered from a human donor in good health. What was sequenced was PBMCs. The chain uses TRBV5-1 and TRBJ2-1, with 7 bases aligning to TRBD1. Written as DNA, the CDR3 is TGCGCCAGCAGCGGGACAGATGGGAATGAGCAGTTCTTC. Protein sequence: CASSGTDGNEQFF.